The rows below give T cell receptor beta chains drawn from one sample of a study of CXCR3-negative and CXCR3-positive naive CD8 T cells. From its re-call of the 5' RACE reads, TCRdb lists each CDR3 protein once, without DNA. The table for this sample gives about 84,000 distinct CDR3 sequences. Material: naive CXCR3+ CD8+ T cells from blood. The origin of the receptors is a human donor in good health. Some clones in this sample may be carry-over from other donors' samples. Both conserved end residues are part of each CDR3. Each record gives: CDR3 length, J gene, V gene, CDR3 protein.

len: 14; j_gene: TRBJ2-7; v_gene: TRBV5-1; CDR3aa: CASSGVDSSYEQYF
len: 16; j_gene: TRBJ2-1; v_gene: TRBV29-1; CDR3aa: CSVDSPGGPRGDEQFF
len: 14; j_gene: TRBJ2-7; v_gene: TRBV28; CDR3aa: CASSLLASSYEQYF
len: 14; j_gene: TRBJ2-3; v_gene: TRBV29-1; CDR3aa: CSVYLAISTDTQYF
len: 14; j_gene: TRBJ2-7; v_gene: TRBV29-1; CDR3aa: CSVDDREEGYEQYF
len: 14; j_gene: TRBJ2-1; v_gene: TRBV27; CDR3aa: CASSLSLQGEEQFF
len: 16; j_gene: TRBJ2-1; v_gene: TRBV28; CDR3aa: CASSSLGGSLYNEQFF
len: 15; j_gene: TRBJ2-3; v_gene: TRBV20-1; CDR3aa: CSARDRAGGPDTQYF
len: 16; j_gene: TRBJ2-7; v_gene: TRBV28; CDR3aa: CASSFRGWRDHYEQYF
len: 15; j_gene: TRBJ1-5; v_gene: TRBV4-2; CDR3aa: CASSQASGGTQPQHF
len: 17; j_gene: TRBJ2-7; v_gene: TRBV4-3; CDR3aa: CASSQDPTGQGLSEQYF
len: 16; j_gene: TRBJ1-5; v_gene: TRBV3-1; CDR3aa: CASSPRFLGSNQPQHF
len: 14; j_gene: TRBJ1-1; v_gene: TRBV2; CDR3aa: CASSDGRGGTEAFF
len: 14; j_gene: TRBJ2-1; v_gene: TRBV13; CDR3aa: CASSSRGNDNEQFF
len: 13; j_gene: TRBJ2-7; v_gene: TRBV7-2; CDR3aa: CASSARTGAEQYF
len: 14; j_gene: TRBJ1-1; v_gene: TRBV14; CDR3aa: CASSQLTGFTEAFF
len: 15; j_gene: TRBJ2-3; v_gene: TRBV4-3; CDR3aa: CASSQGATERDTQYF
len: 15; j_gene: TRBJ1-2; v_gene: TRBV5-4; CDR3aa: CASSLLMDRTRGYTF
len: 11; j_gene: TRBJ2-2; v_gene: TRBV18; CDR3aa: CASSPAGELFF
len: 11; j_gene: TRBJ1-3; v_gene: TRBV20-1; CDR3aa: CSVGGGNTIYF
len: 11; j_gene: TRBJ2-7; v_gene: TRBV20-1; CDR3aa: CSASGAYEQYF
len: 13; j_gene: TRBJ1-1; v_gene: TRBV29-1; CDR3aa: CSVPRGGGTEAFF
len: 15; j_gene: TRBJ2-3; v_gene: TRBV7-7; CDR3aa: CASSLTPDDTDTQYF
len: 11; j_gene: TRBJ1-1; v_gene: TRBV27; CDR3aa: CASGVNTEAFF
len: 14; j_gene: TRBJ1-1; v_gene: TRBV27; CDR3aa: CAAGRPHLNTEAFF
len: 12; j_gene: TRBJ2-1; v_gene: TRBV5-5; CDR3aa: CASSPKDGEQFF
len: 14; j_gene: TRBJ2-1; v_gene: TRBV6-4; CDR3aa: CASSGLAGGNEQFF
len: 12; j_gene: TRBJ2-7; v_gene: TRBV10-3; CDR3aa: CAISESLNEQYF
len: 16; j_gene: TRBJ2-1; v_gene: TRBV9; CDR3aa: CASSVAGGSSYNEQFF
len: 16; j_gene: TRBJ2-7; v_gene: TRBV7-9; CDR3aa: CASSSPGQVLSYEQYF
len: 14; j_gene: TRBJ1-1; v_gene: TRBV5-1; CDR3aa: CASSYLPGATEAFF
len: 14; j_gene: TRBJ2-5; v_gene: TRBV12-3/TRBV12-4; CDR3aa: CASSKETEQETQYF
len: 15; j_gene: TRBJ2-7; v_gene: TRBV28; CDR3aa: CASSSTSGIAYEQYF
len: 14; j_gene: TRBJ1-2; v_gene: TRBV7-6; CDR3aa: CASSLEPGAHGYTF
len: 16; j_gene: TRBJ1-1; v_gene: TRBV1; CDR3aa: CTSSHHRCRTGTEAFF
len: 14; j_gene: TRBJ2-7; v_gene: TRBV5-1; CDR3aa: CASSLGAPVTEQYF
len: 13; j_gene: TRBJ1-1; v_gene: TRBV27; CDR3aa: CASSRLMNTEAFF
len: 16; j_gene: TRBJ1-1; v_gene: TRBV9; CDR3aa: CASSVDQRTGGTEAFF
len: 14; j_gene: TRBJ1-6; v_gene: TRBV14; CDR3aa: CASSRDRDNSPLHF
len: 15; j_gene: TRBJ2-1; v_gene: TRBV28; CDR3aa: CASRPAIPTSGEQFF
len: 13; j_gene: TRBJ2-7; v_gene: TRBV7-6; CDR3aa: CASSLALGREQYF
len: 13; j_gene: TRBJ2-1; v_gene: TRBV14; CDR3aa: CASSQVKGDGQFF
len: 14; j_gene: TRBJ2-3; v_gene: TRBV4-3; CDR3aa: CASSQGGLGDTQYF
len: 14; j_gene: TRBJ2-7; v_gene: TRBV11-2; CDR3aa: CASNPSSDTYEQYF
len: 12; j_gene: TRBJ1-3; v_gene: TRBV20-1; CDR3aa: CSAPPPKNTIYF
len: 12; j_gene: TRBJ2-5; v_gene: TRBV10-3; CDR3aa: CATLSSVGVQYF
len: 15; j_gene: TRBJ2-1; v_gene: TRBV29-1; CDR3aa: CSVPSRGAFDLEQFF
len: 20; j_gene: TRBJ1-1; v_gene: TRBV21-1; CDR3aa: CASSNRAGDSDYAGNTEAFF
len: 15; j_gene: TRBJ2-7; v_gene: TRBV29-1; CDR3aa: CSVEAAGGLPYEQYF
len: 16; j_gene: TRBJ2-2; v_gene: TRBV6-8; CDR3aa: CASRYRGPASTGELFF
len: 15; j_gene: TRBJ2-7; v_gene: TRBV6-5; CDR3aa: CASRLDTEGPYEQYF
len: 15; j_gene: TRBJ2-7; v_gene: TRBV13; CDR3aa: CASSLEDRVLVEQYF
len: 16; j_gene: TRBJ1-1; v_gene: TRBV4-1; CDR3aa: CASSQTDRGRNTEAFF